This T cell receptor (beta chain) was obtained from a study of naive and memory T cell subsets. Study-wide findings and caveats: Naive and memory repertoire findings lacked a ground truth for validation. Possibly reflecting memory cells re-expressing CD45RA, a few larger clonotypes occurred in naive repertoires, especially CD8. Clonotypes are single alpha or beta chains, not paired receptors. Over 90% of naive TCR sequences appeared only once, unlike memory subsets.

Cells stained for CD3, CD4, CD8, CD45RA and CD27 were sorted into four subsets. This clonotype was detected many times. Its antigen is undetermined. The germline CDR1 and CDR2 sequences are LGHDT and YNNKEL (reference sequence). V was shortened by 0 bases and J by 4 bases, with 13 bases between the two germline ends. The length of the CDR3 is 15 residues. Both TRBC1 and TRBC2 were covered by a beta constant-region primer of two equimolar oligonucleotides. The ligated cDNA underwent four PCR rounds using SP2 and nested alpha and beta constant-region primers. TCRdb redid the calling of the UMI-ligation and nested PCR reads with MiXCR, one entry per CDR3 protein. In the table there are roughly 97,000 distinct CDR3 sequences, around 15% of which are singletons.

The gene calls are TRBV3-1 and TRBJ2-7; unclear D gene. This TCR came from a human donor in good health. Sequencing used naive CD8+ T cells from blood. The chain's CDR3 is CASSQEQSGPYEQYF. The CDR3 coding sequence is TGTGCCAGCAGCCAAGAGCAGAGTGGGCCTTACGAGCAGTACTTC.